What follows is one T cell receptor (beta chain) and its context. The sample originates from a study of CD8 T cells in Susac syndrome. Random-hexamer reverse transcription was applied to roughly 0.5 to 1 ug RNA. MiXCR, run by TCRdb on the immunoSEQ multiplex PCR reads, gives a single entry per CDR3 protein. The data hold 150,000 or so distinct CDR3 sequences, with 95% to 96% observed a single time. The CDR3 loop spans 16 amino acids. After removal of 0 bases from V and 4 bases from J, the junction contained 6 bases not matched to a gene. The V gene's germline CDR1 is SGHDT and CDR2 YYEEEE. Source material: CD8+ T cells from PBMCs. The gene calls are TRBV5-6 and TRBJ2-1; 8 bases match TRBD1. The sequence was obtained from a human donor with multiple sclerosis. CDR3 DNA sequence: TGTGCCAGCAGCTTGGGATCAGGGGGCCATTACAATGAGCAGTTCTTC. Protein sequence: CASSLGSGGHYNEQFF.